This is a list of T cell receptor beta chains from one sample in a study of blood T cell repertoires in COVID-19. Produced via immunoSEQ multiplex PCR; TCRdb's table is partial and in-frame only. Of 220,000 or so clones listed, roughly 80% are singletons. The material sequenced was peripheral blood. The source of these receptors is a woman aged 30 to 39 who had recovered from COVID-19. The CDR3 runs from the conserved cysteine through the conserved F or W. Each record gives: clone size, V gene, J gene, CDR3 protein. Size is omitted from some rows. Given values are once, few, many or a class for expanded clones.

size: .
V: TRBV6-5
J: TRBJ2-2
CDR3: CASSPGSYTGELFF

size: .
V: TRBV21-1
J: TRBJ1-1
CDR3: CASSKGESWTGDTEAFF

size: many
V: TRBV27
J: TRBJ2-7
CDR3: CASSLSKGAYEQYF

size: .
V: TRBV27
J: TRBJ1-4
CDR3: CATRRGVREKLFF

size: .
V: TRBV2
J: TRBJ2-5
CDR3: CASSDSGRVWETQYF

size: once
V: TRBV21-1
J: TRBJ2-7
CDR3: CASSKGLDRGYEQYF

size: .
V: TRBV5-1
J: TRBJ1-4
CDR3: CASRQVSATNEKLFF

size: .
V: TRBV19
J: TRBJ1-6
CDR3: CASSEGVGSYNSPLHF

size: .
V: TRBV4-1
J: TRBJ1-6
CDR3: CASSQGRDSDGSPLHF

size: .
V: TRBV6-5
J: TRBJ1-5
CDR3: CATVGQGGNQPQHF

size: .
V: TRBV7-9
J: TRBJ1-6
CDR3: CASSPGGSSYNSPLHF

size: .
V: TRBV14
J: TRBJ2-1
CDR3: CASSQGPGLAGGRHEQFF

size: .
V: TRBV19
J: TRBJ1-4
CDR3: CASSFSPGQVATNEKLFF

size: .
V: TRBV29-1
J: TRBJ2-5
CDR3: CSVENTRSQETQYF

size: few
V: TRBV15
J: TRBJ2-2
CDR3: CATSREGTSGRGRPGELFF

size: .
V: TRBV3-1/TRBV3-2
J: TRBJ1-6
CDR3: CASSQEDRGGSPLHF

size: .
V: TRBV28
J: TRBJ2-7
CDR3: CASRPGQSYEQYF

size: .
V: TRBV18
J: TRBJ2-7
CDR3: CASSPGQIDEQYF

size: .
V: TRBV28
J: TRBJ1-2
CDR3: CASSPSWATEGDYGYTF

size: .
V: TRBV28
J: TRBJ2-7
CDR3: CASSRDRAPDF

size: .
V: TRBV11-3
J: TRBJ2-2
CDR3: CASSPGQSDTGELFF

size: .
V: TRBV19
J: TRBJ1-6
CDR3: CASSIGGDSPLHF

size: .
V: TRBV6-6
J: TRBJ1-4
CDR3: CASSPQGFREKLFF

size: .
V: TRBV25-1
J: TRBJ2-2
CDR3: CASSETSGRPGTGELFF

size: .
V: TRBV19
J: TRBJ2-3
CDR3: CASSILLAGDGSDTQYF

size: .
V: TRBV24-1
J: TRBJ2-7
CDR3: CATSDRASGYEQYF

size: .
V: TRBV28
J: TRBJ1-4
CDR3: CASGPGTGGPANEKLFF

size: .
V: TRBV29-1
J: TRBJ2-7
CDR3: CSVEAGTTDEQYF

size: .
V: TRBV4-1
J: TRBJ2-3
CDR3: CASSQLGGEGTDTQYF

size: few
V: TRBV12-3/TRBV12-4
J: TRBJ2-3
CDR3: CASSGGGTDTQYF